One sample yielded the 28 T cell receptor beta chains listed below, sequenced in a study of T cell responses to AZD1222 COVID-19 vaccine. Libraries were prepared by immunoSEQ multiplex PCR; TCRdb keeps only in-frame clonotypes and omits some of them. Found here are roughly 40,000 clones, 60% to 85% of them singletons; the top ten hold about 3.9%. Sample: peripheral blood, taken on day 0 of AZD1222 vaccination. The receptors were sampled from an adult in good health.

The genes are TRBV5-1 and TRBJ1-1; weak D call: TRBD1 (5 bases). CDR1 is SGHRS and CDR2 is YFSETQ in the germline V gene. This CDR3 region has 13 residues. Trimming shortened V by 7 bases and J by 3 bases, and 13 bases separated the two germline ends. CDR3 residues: CASQRGGHTEAFF. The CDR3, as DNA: TGCGCCAGCCAGAGGGGAGGTCACACTGAAGCTTTCTTT. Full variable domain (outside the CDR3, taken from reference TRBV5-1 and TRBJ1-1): KAGVTQTPRYLIKTRGQQVTLSCSPISGHRSVSWYQQTPGQGLQFLFEYFSETQRNKGNFPGRFSGRQFSNSRSEMNVSTLELGDSALYLCASQRGGHTEAFFGQGTRLTVV.

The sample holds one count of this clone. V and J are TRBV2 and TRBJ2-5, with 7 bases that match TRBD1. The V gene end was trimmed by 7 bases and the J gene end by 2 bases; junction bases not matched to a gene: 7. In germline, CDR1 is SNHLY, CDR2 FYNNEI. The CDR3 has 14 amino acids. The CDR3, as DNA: TGTGCCAGCAAAGTGGACAGGACACAAGAGACCCAGTACTTC. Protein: CASKVDRTQETQYF.

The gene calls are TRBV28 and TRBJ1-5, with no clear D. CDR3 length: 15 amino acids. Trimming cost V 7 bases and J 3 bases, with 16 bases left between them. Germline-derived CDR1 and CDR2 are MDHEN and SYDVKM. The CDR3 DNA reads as TGTGCCAGCACTCCCTTCTTGGGCGACAATCAGCCCCAGCATTTT. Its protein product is CASTPFLGDNQPQHF.

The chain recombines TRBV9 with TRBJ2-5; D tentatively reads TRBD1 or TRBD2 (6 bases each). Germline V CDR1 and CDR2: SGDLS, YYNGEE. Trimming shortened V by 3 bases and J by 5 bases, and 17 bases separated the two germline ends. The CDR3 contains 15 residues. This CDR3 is CASSAGADSRETQYF. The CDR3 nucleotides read TGTGCCAGCAGCGCGGGGGCGGACAGTAGGGAGACCCAGTACTTC.

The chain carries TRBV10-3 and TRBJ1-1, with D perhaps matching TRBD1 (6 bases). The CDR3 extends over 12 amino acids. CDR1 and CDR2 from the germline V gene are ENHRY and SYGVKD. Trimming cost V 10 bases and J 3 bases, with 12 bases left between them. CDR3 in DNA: TGTGCCACCAAGAAGGGGGACACTGAAGCTTTCTTT. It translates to CATKKGDTEAFF.

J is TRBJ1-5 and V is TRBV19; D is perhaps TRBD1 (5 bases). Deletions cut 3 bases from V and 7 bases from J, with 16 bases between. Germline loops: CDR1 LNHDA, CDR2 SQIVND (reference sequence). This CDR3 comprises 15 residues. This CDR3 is CASSIRFGGNQPQHF. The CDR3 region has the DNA TGTGCCAGTAGTATTAGATTCGGGGGTAACCAGCCCCAGCATTTT.

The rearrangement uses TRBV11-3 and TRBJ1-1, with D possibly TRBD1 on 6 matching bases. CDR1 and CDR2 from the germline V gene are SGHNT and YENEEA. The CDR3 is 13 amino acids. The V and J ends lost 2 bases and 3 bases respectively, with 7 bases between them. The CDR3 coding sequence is TGTGCCAGCAGCTTAAAGGGGGACACTGAAGCTTTCTTT. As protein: CASSLKGDTEAFF.

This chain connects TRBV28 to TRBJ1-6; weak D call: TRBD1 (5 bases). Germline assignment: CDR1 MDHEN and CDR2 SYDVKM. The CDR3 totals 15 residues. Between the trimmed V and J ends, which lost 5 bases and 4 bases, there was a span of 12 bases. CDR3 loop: CASSPTAAYNSPLHF. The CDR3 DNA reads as TGTGCCAGCAGTCCGACAGCAGCTTATAATTCACCCCTCCACTTT.

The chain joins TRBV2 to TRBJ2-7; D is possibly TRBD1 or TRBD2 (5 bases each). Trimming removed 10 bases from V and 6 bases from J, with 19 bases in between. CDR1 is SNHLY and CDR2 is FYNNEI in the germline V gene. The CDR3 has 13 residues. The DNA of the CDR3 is TGTGCCACGAAGGACGGGGCTATTCGCGAGCAGTACTTC. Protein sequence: CATKDGAIREQYF.

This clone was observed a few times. The DNA for the CDR3 is TGTGCCAGCAGCGGAGCGAAAAAAGAGACCCAGTACTTC. Amino acids: CASSGAKKETQYF. The genes are TRBV5-4 and TRBJ2-5; D unresolved. There are 13 residues in the CDR3. Trimming removed 4 bases at V and 3 bases at J, with 10 bases between. Germline V lookup: CDR1 SGHNT, CDR2 YYREEE (reference sequence).

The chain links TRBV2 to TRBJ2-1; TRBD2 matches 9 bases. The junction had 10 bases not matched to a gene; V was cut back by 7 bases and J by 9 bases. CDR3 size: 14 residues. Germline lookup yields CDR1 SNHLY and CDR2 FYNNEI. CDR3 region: CASTYGGGAAEQFF. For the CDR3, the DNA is TGTGCCAGCACCTACGGCGGGGGGGCCGCTGAGCAGTTCTTC.

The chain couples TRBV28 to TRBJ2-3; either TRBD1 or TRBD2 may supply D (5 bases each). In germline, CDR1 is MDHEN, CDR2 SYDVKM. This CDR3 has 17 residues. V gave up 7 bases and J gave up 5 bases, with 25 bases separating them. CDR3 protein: CASNNPPGRGVRDTQYF. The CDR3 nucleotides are TGTGCCAGCAATAACCCCCCGGGGCGCGGAGTAAGAGATACGCAGTATTTT.

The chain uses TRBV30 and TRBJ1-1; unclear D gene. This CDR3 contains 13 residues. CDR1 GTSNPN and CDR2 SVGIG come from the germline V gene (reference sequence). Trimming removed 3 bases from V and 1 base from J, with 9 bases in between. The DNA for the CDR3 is TGTGCCTGGAGCGCGTCAGGGAACACTGAAGCTTTCTTT. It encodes CAWSASGNTEAFF.

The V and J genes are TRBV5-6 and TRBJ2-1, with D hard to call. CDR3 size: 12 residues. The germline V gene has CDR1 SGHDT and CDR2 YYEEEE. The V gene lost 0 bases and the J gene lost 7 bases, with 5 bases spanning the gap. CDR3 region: CASSLVQNEQFF. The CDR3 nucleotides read TGTGCCAGCAGCTTGGTCCAGAATGAGCAGTTCTTC.

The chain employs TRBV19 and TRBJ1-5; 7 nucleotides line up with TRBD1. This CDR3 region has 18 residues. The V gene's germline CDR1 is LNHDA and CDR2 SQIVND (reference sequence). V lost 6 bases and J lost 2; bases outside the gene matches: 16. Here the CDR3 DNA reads TGTGCCAGTAGCTTAGACAGGGCGAGCGGTTTTGGCAATCAGCCCCAGCATTTT. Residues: CASSLDRASGFGNQPQHF.

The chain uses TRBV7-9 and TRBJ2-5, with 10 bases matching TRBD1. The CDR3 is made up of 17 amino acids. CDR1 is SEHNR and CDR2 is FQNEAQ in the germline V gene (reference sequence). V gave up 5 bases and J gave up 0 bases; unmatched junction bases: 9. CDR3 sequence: CASSPRMTGGNQETQYF. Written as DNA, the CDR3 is TGTGCCAGCAGCCCCCGGATGACAGGGGGCAACCAAGAGACCCAGTACTTC. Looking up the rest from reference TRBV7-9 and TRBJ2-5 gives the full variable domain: DTGVSQNPRHKITKRGQNVTFRCDPISEHNRLYWYRQTLGQGPEFLTYFQNEAQLEKSRLLSDRFSAERPKGSFSTLEIQRTEQGDSAMYLCASSPRMTGGNQETQYFGPGTRLLVL.

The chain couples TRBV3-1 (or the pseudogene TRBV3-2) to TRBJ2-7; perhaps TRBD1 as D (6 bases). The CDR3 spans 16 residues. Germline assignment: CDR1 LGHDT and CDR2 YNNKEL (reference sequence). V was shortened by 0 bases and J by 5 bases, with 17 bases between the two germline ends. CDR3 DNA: TGTGCCAGCAGCCAAGAATTTTGGCAGGGGATCAACGAGCAGTACTTC. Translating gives CASSQEFWQGINEQYF.

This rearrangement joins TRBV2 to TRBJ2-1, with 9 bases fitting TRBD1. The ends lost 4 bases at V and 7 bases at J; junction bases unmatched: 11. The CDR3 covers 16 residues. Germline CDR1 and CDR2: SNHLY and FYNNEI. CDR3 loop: CASSGTRTGDGNEQFF. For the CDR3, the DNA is TGTGCCAGCAGTGGGACACGGACAGGGGATGGGAATGAGCAGTTCTTC.

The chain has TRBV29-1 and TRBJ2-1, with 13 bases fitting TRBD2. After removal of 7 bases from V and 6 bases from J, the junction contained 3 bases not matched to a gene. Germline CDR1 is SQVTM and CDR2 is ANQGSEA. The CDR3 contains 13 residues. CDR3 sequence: CSARLAGGNEQFF. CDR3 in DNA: TGCAGCGCCCGACTAGCGGGGGGCAATGAGCAGTTCTTC.

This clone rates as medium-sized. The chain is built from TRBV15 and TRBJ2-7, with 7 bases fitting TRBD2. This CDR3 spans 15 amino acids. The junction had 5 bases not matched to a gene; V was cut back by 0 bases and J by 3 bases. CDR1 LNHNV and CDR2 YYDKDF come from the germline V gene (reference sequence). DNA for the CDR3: TGTGCCACCAGCAGAGACGGGGGGATCCTCTACGAGCAGTACTTC. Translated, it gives CATSRDGGILYEQYF.

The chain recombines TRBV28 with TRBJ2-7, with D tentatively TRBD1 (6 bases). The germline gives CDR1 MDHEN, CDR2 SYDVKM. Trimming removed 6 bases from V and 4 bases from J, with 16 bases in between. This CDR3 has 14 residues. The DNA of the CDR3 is TGTGCCAGCAGCTTCCCGGGACAAACATACGAGCAGTACTTC. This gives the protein CASSFPGQTYEQYF.

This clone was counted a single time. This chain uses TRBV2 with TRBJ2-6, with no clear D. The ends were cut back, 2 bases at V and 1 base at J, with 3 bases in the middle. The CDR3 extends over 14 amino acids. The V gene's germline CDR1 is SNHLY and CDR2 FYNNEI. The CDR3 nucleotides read TGTGCCAGCAGTGAAAGATCTGGGGCCAACGTCCTGACTTTC. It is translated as CASSERSGANVLTF. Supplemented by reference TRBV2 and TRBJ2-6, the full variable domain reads EPEVTQTPSHQVTQMGQEVILRCVPISNHLYFYWYRQILGQKVEFLVSFYNNEISEKSEIFDDQFSVERPDGSNFTLKIRSTKLEDSAMYFCASSERSGANVLTFGAGSRLTVL.

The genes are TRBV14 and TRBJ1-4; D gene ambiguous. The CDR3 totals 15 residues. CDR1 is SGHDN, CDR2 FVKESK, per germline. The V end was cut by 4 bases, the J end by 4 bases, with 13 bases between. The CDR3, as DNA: TGTGCCAGCAGCCGATTGACGGCAAATAATGAAAAACTGTTTTTT. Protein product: CASSRLTANNEKLFF.

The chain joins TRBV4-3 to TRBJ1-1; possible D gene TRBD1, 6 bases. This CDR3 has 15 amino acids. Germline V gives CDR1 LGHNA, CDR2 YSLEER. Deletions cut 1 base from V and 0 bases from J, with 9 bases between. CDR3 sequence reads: CASSQGGRMNTEAFF. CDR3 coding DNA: TGCGCCAGCAGCCAAGGGGGGCGGATGAACACTGAAGCTTTCTTT.

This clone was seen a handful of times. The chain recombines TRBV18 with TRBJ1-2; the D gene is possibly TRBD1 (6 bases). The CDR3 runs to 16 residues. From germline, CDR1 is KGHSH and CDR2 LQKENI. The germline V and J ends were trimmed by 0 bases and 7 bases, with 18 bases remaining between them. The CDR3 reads CASSPPAETGMSGYTF. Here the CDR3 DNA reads TGTGCCAGCTCACCACCGGCTGAAACAGGGATGAGTGGCTACACCTTC.

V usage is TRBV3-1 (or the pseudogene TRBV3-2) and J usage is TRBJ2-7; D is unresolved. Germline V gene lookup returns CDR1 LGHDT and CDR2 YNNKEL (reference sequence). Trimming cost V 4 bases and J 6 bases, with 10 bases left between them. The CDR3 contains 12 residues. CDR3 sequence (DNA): TGTGCCAGCAGCCCCGGTGGGCGCGAGCAGTACTTC. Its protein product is CASSPGGREQYF.

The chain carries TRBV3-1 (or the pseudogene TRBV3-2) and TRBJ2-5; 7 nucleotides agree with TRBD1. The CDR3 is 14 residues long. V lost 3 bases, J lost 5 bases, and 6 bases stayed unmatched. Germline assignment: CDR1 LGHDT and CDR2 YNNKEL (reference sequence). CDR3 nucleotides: TGTGCCAGCAGCCAGATTACAGGGGCCGAGACCCAGTACTTC. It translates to CASSQITGAETQYF.

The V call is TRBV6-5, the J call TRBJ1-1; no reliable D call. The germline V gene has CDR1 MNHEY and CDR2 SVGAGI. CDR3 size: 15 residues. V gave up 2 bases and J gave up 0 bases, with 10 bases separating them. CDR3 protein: CASSYKATLNTEAFF. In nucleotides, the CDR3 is TGTGCCAGCAGTTACAAAGCCACCTTGAACACTGAAGCTTTCTTT.